This T cell receptor beta chain was recorded in a study of radiotherapy plus CTLA-4 blockade in lung cancer. Concerning this clone itself: Its antigen is unknown.

The study's findings and limits: Radiotherapy with ipilimumab was followed by blood expansion of tumor-derived clones.

Method: immunoSEQ multiplex PCR; TCRdb's copy keeps in-frame clones and lacks some. The sample has some 70,000 clones, 79% seen once. CDR1 is MNHEY, CDR2 SVGAGI, per germline. The CDR3 consists of 16 residues. V was clipped by 0 bases and J by 0 bases, with 8 bases between them. The chain couples TRBV6-5 to TRBJ1-4; D might be TRBD1 (5 bases). Sequenced material: peripheral blood, taken from a patient treated with radiotherapy plus ipilimumab. The receptor was derived from a human donor with non-small cell lung cancer who had a complete response to radiotherapy plus ipilimumab. In DNA, the CDR3 is TGTGCCAGCAGTTACTCTTACAGGTCAACTAATGAAAAACTGTTTTTT. As protein: CASSYSYRSTNEKLFF.